These 3 T cell receptor beta chains originate from one sample sequenced in a study of HIV-infected patients and healthy controls. Reverse transcription used 450 to 550 ng RNA and constant-region primers for alpha and beta. Alpha and beta chain libraries were made separately by chain-specific third strand synthesis with multiplexing indices. TCRdb fed the 5' RACE reads into MiXCR, producing one record per CDR3 protein. The data hold roughly 9,000 distinct CDR3 sequences, with 5.5% to 6% observed a single time. All unsorted peripheral T cells were captured because whole blood was used without fractionation. Sample: blood. The receptors here all came from an adult in good health.

The CDR3 DNA sequence: TGTGCCAGCAGCTCCAACTTTGGTATCTCTTACAATGAGCAGTTCTTC. It encodes CASSSNFGISYNEQFF. The chain recombines TRBV6-2 or TRBV6-3 with TRBJ2-1; no firm D call. Between the trimmed V and J ends, which lost 6 bases and 4 bases, there was a span of 19 bases. The CDR3 is 16 residues long. Germline lookup yields CDR1 MNHEY and CDR2 SVGEGT.

The chain joins TRBV27 to TRBJ2-7; no firm D call. The V end lost 6 bases, the J end lost 6 bases, and 12 bases lay between the germline ends. The CDR3 loop spans 12 amino acids. Germline V CDR1 and CDR2: MNHEY, SMNVEV (reference sequence). The DNA for the CDR3 is TGTGCCAGCAGACTCAGCAGCAGCGAGCAGTACTTC. Translation gives CASRLSSSEQYF.

By proportion, this clonotype is medium-sized. The rearrangement links TRBV10-3 to TRBJ1-6; D is possibly TRBD1 (5 bases). The germline CDR1 and CDR2 sequences are ENHRY and SYGVKD. The CDR3 is 15 amino acids. V was clipped by 3 bases and J by 10 bases, with 16 bases between them. CDR3 coding DNA: TGTGCCATCAGTGAATCTAGAGGGGAAGGATCACCCCTCCACTTT. It specifies CAISESRGEGSPLHF.